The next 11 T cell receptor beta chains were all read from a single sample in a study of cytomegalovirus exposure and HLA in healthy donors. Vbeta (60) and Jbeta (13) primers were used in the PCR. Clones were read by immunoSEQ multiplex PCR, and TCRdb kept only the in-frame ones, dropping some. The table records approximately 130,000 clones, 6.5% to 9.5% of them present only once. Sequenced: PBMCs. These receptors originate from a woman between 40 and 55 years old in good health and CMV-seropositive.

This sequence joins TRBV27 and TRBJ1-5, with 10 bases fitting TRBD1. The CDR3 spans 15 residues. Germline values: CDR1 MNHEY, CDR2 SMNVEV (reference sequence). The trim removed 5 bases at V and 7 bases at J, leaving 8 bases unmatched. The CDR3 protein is CASSPGTGVRQPQHF. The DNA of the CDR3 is TGTGCCAGCAGTCCCGGGACAGGGGTCAGACAGCCCCAGCATTTT.

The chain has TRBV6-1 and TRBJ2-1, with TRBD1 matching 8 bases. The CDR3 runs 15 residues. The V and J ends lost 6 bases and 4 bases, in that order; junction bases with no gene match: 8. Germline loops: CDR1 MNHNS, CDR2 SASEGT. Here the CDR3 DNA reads TGTGCCAGCAGAGGTGGGACAGGAGCGTACAATGAGCAGTTCTTC. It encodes CASRGGTGAYNEQFF.

CDR3 bases: TGTGCCAGCAGTTTAGCACCGGGGAACTACGAGCAGTACTTC. It codes for CASSLAPGNYEQYF. The gene calls are TRBV27 and TRBJ2-7; perhaps TRBD2 as D (5 bases). V was shortened by 2 bases and J by 3 bases, with 11 bases between the two germline ends. This CDR3 comprises 14 residues. Germline assignment: CDR1 MNHEY and CDR2 SMNVEV (reference sequence).

This chain's CDR3 is CASSQDGTGGAGSYNEQFF. In nucleotides, the CDR3 is TGTGCCAGCAGCCAAGATGGGACAGGGGGCGCGGGCTCCTACAATGAGCAGTTCTTC. The chain is built from TRBV4-2 and TRBJ2-1; 12 nucleotides line up with TRBD1. Germline values: CDR1 LGHNA, CDR2 YNFKEQ. This CDR3 is 19 amino acids long. The V and J ends lost 0 bases and 0 bases, in that order; junction bases with no gene match: 6.

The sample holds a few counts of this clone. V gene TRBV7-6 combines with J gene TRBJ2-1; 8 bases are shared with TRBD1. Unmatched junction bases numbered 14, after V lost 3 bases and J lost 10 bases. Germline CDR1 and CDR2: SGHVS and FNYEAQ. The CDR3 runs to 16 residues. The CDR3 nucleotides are TGTGCCAGCAGCTTCGGGGGAGGCGGGACAGGAGACGAGCAGTTCTTC. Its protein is CASSFGGGGTGDEQFF.

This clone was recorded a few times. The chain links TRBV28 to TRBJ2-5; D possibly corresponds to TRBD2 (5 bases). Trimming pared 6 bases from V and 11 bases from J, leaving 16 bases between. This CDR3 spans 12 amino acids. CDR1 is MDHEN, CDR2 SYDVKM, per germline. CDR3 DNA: TGTGCCAGCAGACAAGGCAGTGGGGAGCAGTACTTC. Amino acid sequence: CASRQGSGEQYF.

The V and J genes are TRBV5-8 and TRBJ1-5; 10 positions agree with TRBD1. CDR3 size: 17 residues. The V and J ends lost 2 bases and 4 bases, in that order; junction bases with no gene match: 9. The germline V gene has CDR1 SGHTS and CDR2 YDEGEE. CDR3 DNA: TGTGCCAGCAGCTTTTGGCGACAGGGGGCTTCGAATCAGCCCCAGCATTTT. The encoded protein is CASSFWRQGASNQPQHF.

This CDR3 is CASSPGMYTEAFF. The CDR3 DNA is TGTGCCAGCAGCCCAGGGATGTACACTGAAGCTTTCTTT. The chain joins TRBV7-8 to TRBJ1-1; D perhaps matches TRBD1 (5 bases). The CDR3 runs to 13 residues. The germline V and J ends were trimmed by 5 bases and 3 bases, with 10 bases remaining between them. The germline CDR1 and CDR2 sequences are SGHVS and FQNEAQ. The variable domain in full, with the rest retrieved from reference TRBV7-8 and TRBJ1-1, is GAGVSQSPRYKVAKRGQDVALRCDPISGHVSLFWYQQALGQGPEFLTYFQNEAQLDKSGLPSDRFFAERPEGSVSTLKIQRTQQEDSAVYLCASSPGMYTEAFFGQGTRLTVV.

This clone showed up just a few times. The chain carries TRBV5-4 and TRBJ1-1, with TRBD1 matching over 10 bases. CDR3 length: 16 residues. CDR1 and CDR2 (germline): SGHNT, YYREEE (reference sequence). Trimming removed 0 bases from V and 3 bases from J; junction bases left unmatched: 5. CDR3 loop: CASSLARDRGYTEAFF. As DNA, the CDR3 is TGTGCCAGCAGCTTGGCCCGGGACAGGGGCTACACTGAAGCTTTCTTT.

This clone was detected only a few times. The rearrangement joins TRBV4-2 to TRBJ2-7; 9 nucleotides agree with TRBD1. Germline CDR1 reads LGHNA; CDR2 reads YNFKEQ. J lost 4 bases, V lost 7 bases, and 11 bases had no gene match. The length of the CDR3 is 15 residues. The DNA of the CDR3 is TGTGCCAGCACCTTAGGCCACAGGGGGCTTTACGAGCAGTACTTC. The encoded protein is CASTLGHRGLYEQYF.

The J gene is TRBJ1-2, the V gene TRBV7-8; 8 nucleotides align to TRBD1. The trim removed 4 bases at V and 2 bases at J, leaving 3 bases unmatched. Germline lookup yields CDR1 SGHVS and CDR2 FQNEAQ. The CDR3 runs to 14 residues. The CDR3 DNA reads TGTGCCAGCAGCTCGGACAGGGTCAACTATGGCTACACCTTC. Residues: CASSSDRVNYGYTF. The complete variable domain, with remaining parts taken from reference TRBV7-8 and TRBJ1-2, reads GAGVSQSPRYKVAKRGQDVALRCDPISGHVSLFWYQQALGQGPEFLTYFQNEAQLDKSGLPSDRFFAERPEGSVSTLKIQRTQQEDSAVYLCASSSDRVNYGYTFGSGTRLTVV.